Below are 27 T cell receptor beta chains sequenced from a single sample in a study of human T cells and chemical hapten exposure. TCRdb redid the calling of the RACE reads with MiXCR, one entry per CDR3 protein. The sample holds some 49,000 distinct CDR3 sequences; roughly 9.5% are singletons and the top ten take around 4.5%. The time point here: patch test 1, 2 weeks after DPC sensitization. Documented treatment: therapeutic diphenylcyclopropenone sensitization with weekly scalp DPC. The specimen was whole blood, collected in connection with sensitization to the hapten diphenylcyclopropenone (DPC). These receptors all come from a woman aged 45-60 years with alopecia areata. Some clones in this sample may be carry-over from other donors' samples.

At least ten counts were recorded for this clonotype. The chain recombines TRBV2 with TRBJ2-7; D is possibly TRBD2 (6 bases). CDR1 is SNHLY and CDR2 is FYNNEI in the germline V gene. The CDR3 consists of 12 residues. V lost 6 bases to trimming and J lost 6 bases, with 12 bases between them. The chain's CDR3 is CASSDGTAEQYF. As DNA, the CDR3 is TGTGCCAGCAGCGACGGGACTGCCGAGCAGTACTTC.

This clonotype appeared many times. The chain couples TRBV10-3 to TRBJ1-1; 7 nucleotides align to TRBD1. The CDR3 length is 14 residues. CDR1 and CDR2 (germline): ENHRY, SYGVKD. V was pared by 7 bases and J by 3 bases, with 8 bases of the junction left unmatched. The CDR3 is CAINNRGVDTEAFF. The CDR3 bases are TGTGCCATCAACAACAGGGGAGTGGACACTGAAGCTTTCTTT.

This clonotype showed up just a few times. J is TRBJ2-4 and V is TRBV28; tentatively, D is TRBD2 (6 bases). Trimming removed 5 bases from V and 6 bases from J, with 20 bases in between. The V gene's germline CDR1 is MDHEN and CDR2 SYDVKM. The CDR3 totals 16 residues. CDR3: CASSTPTGRGGNIQYF. The DNA of the CDR3 is TGTGCCAGCAGTACACCCACCGGGAGAGGAGGAAACATTCAGTACTTC.

This clonotype came up many times. The V gene is TRBV6-6, the J gene TRBJ2-2, with 12 positions matching TRBD1. CDR1 is MNHNY, CDR2 SVGAGI, per germline (reference sequence). There are 14 residues in the CDR3. The J segment lost 10 bases and the V segment lost 7 bases, leaving 7 bases of the junction unmatched. CDR3 region: CASTPGQGAEELFF. Here the CDR3 DNA reads TGTGCCAGCACCCCGGGACAGGGGGCGGAGGAGCTGTTTTTT.

This clonotype was seen ten or more times. The chain links TRBV11-2 to TRBJ2-5; 7 nucleotides line up with TRBD1. Unmatched junction bases numbered 8, after V lost 5 bases and J lost 5 bases. This CDR3 spans 14 amino acids. Per the germline V gene, CDR1 is SGHAT and CDR2 is FQNNGV. The CDR3 DNA sequence: TGTGCCAGCAGCCCAGGACAGGCGGTGGAGACCCAGTACTTC. Protein product: CASSPGQAVETQYF.

The genes are TRBV9 and TRBJ2-1; TRBD1 matches 10 bases. This CDR3 spans 13 amino acids. Looked up from germline, CDR1 is SGDLS and CDR2 is YYNGEE. The trim removed 0 bases at V and 9 bases at J, leaving 0 bases unmatched. CDR3 sequence: CASSVGDRGEQFF. In nucleotides, the CDR3 is TGTGCCAGCAGCGTAGGGGACAGGGGTGAGCAGTTCTTC. The full variable domain, in which reference TRBV9 and TRBJ2-1 provide the parts outside the CDR3, is DSGVTQTPKHLITATGQRVTLRCSPRSGDLSVYWYQQSLDQGLQFLIQYYNGEERAKGNILERFSAQQFPDLHSELNLSSLELGDSALYFCASSVGDRGEQFFGPGTRLTVL.

The chain combines TRBV28 with TRBJ2-3; weak D call: TRBD1 (6 bases). V shed 6 bases and J shed 1 base, with 14 bases lying between them. This CDR3 is built from 15 residues. The germline V gene has CDR1 MDHEN and CDR2 SYDVKM. The CDR3 bases are TGTGCCAGCAGATCAACAGGGTTGGGCACAGATACGCAGTATTTT. Protein sequence: CASRSTGLGTDTQYF. The complete variable domain, with remaining parts taken from reference TRBV28 and TRBJ2-3, reads DVKVTQSSRYLVKRTGEKVFLECVQDMDHENMFWYRQDPGLGLRLIYFSYDVKMKEKGDIPEGYSVSREKKERFSLILESASTNQTSMYLCASRSTGLGTDTQYFGPGTRLTVL.

This clonotype was observed at least ten times. This chain joins TRBV2 and TRBJ2-7; the match to TRBD2 covers 7 bases. CDR3 size: 13 residues. Germline-derived CDR1 and CDR2 are SNHLY and FYNNEI. Trimming removed 6 bases from V and 2 bases from J; junction bases left unmatched: 4. CDR3 in DNA: TGTGCCAGCAGGAGCGGGATAACCTACGAGCAGTACTTC. Its protein product is CASRSGITYEQYF.

This clonotype has at least ten counts. The V call is TRBV13, the J call TRBJ2-3; 8 nucleotides align to TRBD2. CDR3 length equals 14 residues. Germline values: CDR1 PRHDT, CDR2 FYEKMQ (reference sequence). With V trimmed by 6 bases and J by 5 bases, 7 bases remained unmatched. The CDR3 nucleotides are TGTGCCAGCAGAAAAGCGGGAGTCGGAGATACGCAGTATTTT. Encoded protein: CASRKAGVGDTQYF.

This clonotype was seen many times. This chain uses TRBV2 with TRBJ2-2; no clear D. Germline loops: CDR1 SNHLY, CDR2 FYNNEI. CDR3 length: 10 amino acids. The ends were cut back, 6 bases at V and 7 bases at J, with 3 bases in the middle. In nucleotides, the CDR3 is TGTGCCAGCAGAGGCGGGGAGCTGTTTTTT. It is translated as CASRGGELFF.

This clonotype came up many times. The V and J genes are TRBV20-1 and TRBJ2-3, with TRBD2 matching over 9 bases. CDR3 length: 14 residues. V lost 6 bases, J lost 6 bases, and 10 bases stayed unmatched. Germline assignment: CDR1 DFQATT and CDR2 SNEGSKA (reference sequence). The CDR3 bases are TGCAGTGCCCCGACTAGCGGAAGAGGGGATACGCAGTATTTT. Translated: CSAPTSGRGDTQYF.

This clonotype was seen a handful of times. V and J are TRBV20-1 and TRBJ1-1; unclear D gene. V lost 6 bases to trimming and J lost 1 base, with 12 bases between them. This CDR3 has 13 residues. Germline V CDR1 and CDR2: DFQATT, SNEGSKA (reference sequence). Written as DNA, the CDR3 is TGCAGTGCCCGGCATGGCGGGAACACTGAAGCTTTCTTT. This gives the protein CSARHGGNTEAFF.

In this sample, this clonotype turned up many times. CDR3 residues: CASSAGSGNTIYF. The CDR3 nucleotides read TGTGCCAGCAGTGCGGGGTCTGGAAACACCATATATTTT. The rearrangement uses TRBV28 and TRBJ1-3, with D unclear. Trimming pared 5 bases from V and 1 base from J, leaving 6 bases between. Per the germline V gene, CDR1 is MDHEN and CDR2 is SYDVKM. The CDR3 covers 13 residues.

This clonotype was seen repeatedly, ten times or more. V usage is TRBV19 and J usage is TRBJ2-5; D call uncertain. Trimming stripped 5 bases from V and 4 bases from J, with 17 bases between. CDR1 is LNHDA, CDR2 SQIVND, per germline (reference sequence). This CDR3 contains 15 residues. CDR3 DNA sequence: TGTGCCAGTAGTGGAACTCAGTCATTCAGAGAGACCCAGTACTTC. Its translation: CASSGTQSFRETQYF.

This clonotype was found many times. CDR3 amino acids: CASSGTPTNEKLFF. The CDR3 DNA sequence: TGTGCCAGCTCGGGGACACCAACTAATGAAAAACTGTTTTTT. The chain has TRBV18 and TRBJ1-4; weak D call: TRBD1 (6 bases). Looked up from germline, CDR1 is KGHSH and CDR2 is LQKENI. V gave up 6 bases and J gave up 0 bases, with 8 bases separating them. CDR3 length: 14 residues.

This clonotype has at least ten counts. V is TRBV19 and J is TRBJ2-3; TRBD2 agrees at 14 bases. The CDR3 covers 14 residues. V lost 6 bases and J lost 6; bases outside the gene matches: 2. Looked up from germline, CDR1 is LNHDA and CDR2 is SQIVND (reference sequence). This CDR3 is CASSRTSGRDTQYF. CDR3 DNA: TGTGCCAGTAGCAGGACTAGCGGGAGGGATACGCAGTATTTT.

This clonotype was seen repeatedly, ten times or more. The CDR3 nucleotides are TGCAGCGTTGAAGAGACAGCAGGGACTAACTATGGCTACACCTTC. This encodes CSVEETAGTNYGYTF. The chain joins TRBV29-1 to TRBJ1-2; D possibly corresponds to TRBD1 (5 bases). The CDR3 has 15 amino acids. From germline, CDR1 is SQVTM and CDR2 ANQGSEA. The ends were cut back, 0 bases at V and 0 bases at J, with 11 bases in the middle.

There are many counts of this clonotype. The V call is TRBV11-1, the J call TRBJ2-3, with 8 bases aligning to TRBD2. The CDR3 runs to 16 residues. Trimming removed 1 base from V and 6 bases from J; junction bases left unmatched: 9. Germline V CDR1 and CDR2: SGHAT, FQDESV (reference sequence). The CDR3 spells CASSLEPGGPLDTQYF. The DNA for the CDR3 is TGTGCCAGCAGCTTAGAACCGGGAGGGCCATTGGATACGCAGTATTTT.

This clonotype appeared a few times. The rearrangement joins TRBV9 to TRBJ1-1; D is undetermined. V was trimmed by 2 bases and J by 11 bases, leaving 13 bases between them. CDR3 length equals 12 residues. Germline CDR1 SGDLS, CDR2 YYNGEE. This chain's CDR3 is CASSVYMTGAFF. CDR3 DNA: TGTGCCAGCAGCGTTTACATGACCGGGGCTTTCTTT.

This clonotype was found many times. A much larger clone differs by one base, so this may be a read error. The chain recombines TRBV7-2 with TRBJ2-6; D gene ambiguous. This CDR3 is 14 amino acids long. Germline V gene lookup returns CDR1 SGHTA and CDR2 FQGNSA. The V end was cut by 8 bases, the J end by 0 bases, with 8 bases between. CDR3 region: CASGRISGANVLTF. For the CDR3, the DNA is TGTGCCAGCGGCCGGATCTCTGGGGCCAACGTCCTGACTTTC. Supplemented by reference TRBV7-2 and TRBJ2-6, the full variable domain reads GAGVSQSPSNKVTEKGKDVELRCDPISGHTALYWYRQSLGQGLEFLIYFQGNSAPDKSGLPSDRFSAERTGGSVSTLTIQRTQQEDSAVYLCASGRISGANVLTFGAGSRLTVL.

This clonotype has at least ten counts. The junction departs from the called germline gene at one end, perhaps through a read error. The chain uses TRBV5-4 and TRBJ1-2, with D possibly TRBD1 on 5 matching bases. Germline lookup yields CDR1 SGHNT and CDR2 YYREEE (reference sequence). The CDR3 is 13 residues long. CDR3 nucleotides: TGTGCCAGCAGATTGGACATCCACTATGGCTACACCTTC. Its protein is CASRLDIHYGYTF.

This clonotype was picked up a small number of times. This chain uses TRBV9 with TRBJ2-2, with TRBD2 matching 7 bases. The CDR3 is 18 amino acids. Germline CDR1 and CDR2: SGDLS and YYNGEE. Trimming removed 3 bases from V and 4 bases from J; junction bases left unmatched: 15. The CDR3 bases are TGTGCCAGCAGCGGGCCGCTTGATACGGGAGGTGGCACCGGGGAGCTGTTTTTT. Translating gives CASSGPLDTGGGTGELFF.

This clonotype has ten or more counts. The chain has TRBV7-9 and TRBJ2-7; no clear D. Germline lookup yields CDR1 SEHNR and CDR2 FQNEAQ (reference sequence). The CDR3 covers 12 residues. V gave up 5 bases and J gave up 5 bases, with 10 bases separating them. The CDR3 here is CASSPRHDEQYF. The CDR3 DNA follows: TGTGCCAGCAGCCCGAGGCACGACGAGCAGTACTTC. The variable domain in full, with the rest retrieved from reference TRBV7-9 and TRBJ2-7, is DTGVSQNPRHKITKRGQNVTFRCDPISEHNRLYWYRQTLGQGPEFLTYFQNEAQLEKSRLLSDRFSAERPKGSFSTLEIQRTEQGDSAMYLCASSPRHDEQYFGPGTRLTVT.

This clonotype was counted many times. The chain employs TRBV27 and TRBJ2-1; possible D gene TRBD1, 6 bases. With 3 bases removed from V and 8 bases from J, the gap between germline ends came to 17 bases. The germline gives CDR1 MNHEY, CDR2 SMNVEV (reference sequence). The CDR3 sequence is 15 residues long. The CDR3 loop is CASSFRGAGSDEQFF. CDR3 DNA sequence: TGTGCCAGCAGTTTCAGGGGCGCAGGGTCGGATGAGCAGTTCTTC.

This clonotype showed up many times. The chain has TRBV30 and TRBJ2-3; TRBD2 aligns across 12 bases. The CDR3 loop spans 16 amino acids. The V segment lost 2 bases and the J segment 4 bases; nucleotides outside the gene matches: 7. Per the germline V gene, CDR1 is GTSNPN and CDR2 is SVGIG (reference sequence). DNA for the CDR3: TGTGCCTGGAGTCGGGCTAGCGGGAGGGGCCCAGATACGCAGTATTTT. It is translated as CAWSRASGRGPDTQYF. Full variable domain (remainder filled in from reference TRBV30 and TRBJ2-3): SQTIHQWPATLVQPVGSPLSLECTVEGTSNPNLYWYRQAAGRGLQLLFYSVGIGQISSEVPQNLSASRPQDRQFILSSKKLLLSDSGFYLCAWSRASGRGPDTQYFGPGTRLTVL.

This clonotype was seen ten or more times. The chain joins TRBV11-2 to TRBJ2-2; D unresolved. Germline CDR1 SGHAT, CDR2 FQNNGV. The CDR3 covers 11 residues. Trimming took 3 bases from V and 6 from J, leaving 2 bases between them. CDR3 sequence reads: CASSFPGELFF. CDR3 coding DNA: TGTGCCAGCAGCTTCCCCGGGGAGCTGTTTTTT.

At least ten counts were recorded for this clonotype. This chain connects TRBV6-5 to TRBJ2-3; perhaps TRBD1 as D (5 bases). V dropped 8 bases and J dropped 3 bases, with 12 bases sitting between them. CDR1 is MNHEY, CDR2 SVGAGI, per germline. This CDR3 spans 13 amino acids. The CDR3 bases are TGTGCCAGCTTCACAGGAGCTACAGATACGCAGTATTTT. This codes for CASFTGATDTQYF.